Listed here are 22 T cell receptor beta chains from one sample, sequenced in a study of graft-versus-host responses after intestinal transplantation. Measured with immunoSEQ multiplex PCR; TCRdb has only the in-frame clones, and not every one. The sample yields 99,000 or so clones, roughly 88% seen once. Sequencing used PBMCs, obtained 255 days after intestinal transplant. The receptors shown here come from a human patient who received an intestinal transplant, so some T cells may come from the graft donor.

This clone was recorded a few times. The gene calls are TRBV14 and TRBJ2-7; 8 bases are shared with TRBD2. Per the germline V gene, CDR1 is SGHDN and CDR2 is FVKESK. With 5 bases clipped from V and 6 bases from J, the junction kept 6 bases outside the gene matches. This CDR3 comprises 13 residues. The CDR3 DNA sequence: TGTGCCAGCAGCGCTCGGACTAGCCGCGAGCAGTACGTC. Protein product: CASSARTSREQYV.

The J gene is TRBJ2-3, the V gene TRBV19; 16 nucleotides agree with TRBD2. Germline CDR1 reads LNHDA; CDR2 reads SQIVND (reference sequence). V lost 3 bases and J lost 5; bases outside the gene matches: 14. The CDR3 is made up of 20 amino acids. CDR3 loop: CASSMLPPGLAGGPEDTQYF. In DNA form, the CDR3 reads TGTGCCAGTAGTATGCTCCCACCGGGACTAGCGGGAGGGCCGGAAGATACGCAGTATTTT.

This clone was detected once. The gene calls are TRBV5-8 and TRBJ1-5, with 8 bases identical to TRBD1. After removal of 2 bases from V and 1 base from J, the junction contained 5 bases not matched to a gene. CDR1 SGHTS and CDR2 YDEGEE come from the germline V gene. The CDR3 spans 16 residues. As DNA, the CDR3 is TGTGCCAGCAGCTTACGAACAGGGGGGAGCAATCAGCCCCAGCATTTT. This translates into CASSLRTGGSNQPQHF.

The chain employs TRBV27 and TRBJ1-2; D remains ambiguous. Germline CDR1 MNHEY, CDR2 SMNVEV (reference sequence). The CDR3 length is 13 residues. The V and J ends lost 8 bases and 0 bases respectively, with 10 bases between them. The CDR3: CASGDTANYGYTF. The CDR3 nucleotides read TGTGCCAGCGGAGACACAGCTAACTATGGCTACACCTTC.

This clone was picked up one time. The rearrangement joins TRBV6-7 to TRBJ1-5; D is unresolved. TRBV6-7 is sorted into the ORF group, with uncertain function. This CDR3 is built from 13 residues. With 8 bases removed from V and 4 bases from J, the gap between germline ends came to 12 bases. The CDR3 DNA reads as TGTGCCAGCTCGGACGGCACAAATCAGCCCCAGCATTTT. Translation: CASSDGTNQPQHF.

On this clone: One end of the junction fails to match germline, which may point to a read error. The rearrangement links TRBV6-5 to TRBJ1-1; possibly TRBD1 for D (6 bases). Germline assignment: CDR1 MNHEY and CDR2 SVGAGI. This CDR3 spans 12 amino acids. The DNA of the CDR3 is TGTGCCAGCAGTTACTCACCCGACAGGACGGTCTTT. Its protein product is CASSYSPDRTVF.

The rearrangement joins TRBV2 to TRBJ1-1; 7 nucleotides agree with TRBD1. The V gene's germline CDR1 is SNHLY and CDR2 FYNNEI. The CDR3 length is 13 residues. V dropped 6 bases and J dropped 7; count of bases not matched to a gene: 8. The CDR3 sequence is CASRSTGVYEAFF. CDR3 DNA: TGTGCCAGCAGATCTACAGGGGTCTATGAAGCTTTCTTT.

CDR3 sequence (DNA): TGTGCCAGACAACTCCGGGACAGGAACACTGAAGCTTTCTTT. It encodes CARQLRDRNTEAFF. V gene TRBV6-4 combines with J gene TRBJ1-1; TRBD1 matches 7 bases. CDR1 and CDR2 from the germline V gene are MRHNA and SNTAGT. CDR3 length: 14 residues. J lost 1 base, V lost 9 bases, and 8 bases had no gene match.

This clone was seen a few times. V and J are TRBV7-9 and TRBJ2-7; D gene uncertain. The V gene lost 1 base and the J gene lost 0 bases, with 7 bases spanning the gap. CDR1 and CDR2 (germline): SEHNR, FQNEAQ (reference sequence). CDR3 size: 14 residues. CDR3: CASSLGASSYEQYF. Written as DNA, the CDR3 is TGTGCCAGCAGCTTAGGTGCGAGCTCCTACGAGCAGTACTTC.

V gene TRBV10-3 combines with J gene TRBJ1-5, with TRBD1 matching 8 bases. The germline gives CDR1 ENHRY, CDR2 SYGVKD. CDR3 size: 18 residues. Losses at the gene ends were 2 bases for V and 0 bases for J; bases not matched to a gene: 9. CDR3 sequence reads: CAISEGPTGGYSNQPQHF. CDR3 in DNA: TGTGCCATCAGTGAGGGACCAACAGGGGGGTATAGCAATCAGCCCCAGCATTTT.

The chain uses TRBV9 and TRBJ2-1; D perhaps matches TRBD1 (6 bases). V gave up 2 bases and J gave up 2 bases, with 11 bases separating them. The CDR3 extends over 15 amino acids. Germline lookup yields CDR1 SGDLS and CDR2 YYNGEE. The CDR3 reads CASSVSPGAYNEQFF. The DNA for the CDR3 is TGTGCCAGCAGCGTGTCTCCAGGGGCCTACAATGAGCAGTTCTTC.

The rearrangement joins TRBV15 to TRBJ2-7; 7 bases agree with TRBD1. This CDR3 contains 14 residues. The V and J ends lost 5 bases and 3 bases, in that order; junction bases with no gene match: 7. The germline CDR1 and CDR2 sequences are LNHNV and YYDKDF (reference sequence). This chain's CDR3 is CATSRRGTDYEQYF. The CDR3, as DNA: TGTGCCACCAGCCGGCGAGGGACAGACTACGAGCAGTACTTC.

The chain combines TRBV7-2 with TRBJ1-1; D is ambiguous. The V gene lost 1 base and the J gene lost 1 base, with 7 bases spanning the gap. The CDR3 has 14 amino acids. Germline V gene data show CDR1 as SGHTA and CDR2 as FQGNSA. The CDR3 loop is CASSLGRENTEAFF. Here the CDR3 DNA reads TGTGCCAGCAGCTTAGGGAGGGAGAACACTGAAGCTTTCTTT.

V and J are TRBV28 and TRBJ2-5; D might be TRBD1 (6 bases). This CDR3 has 15 amino acids. Germline values: CDR1 MDHEN, CDR2 SYDVKM. V was shortened by 5 bases and J by 0 bases, with 13 bases between the two germline ends. Written as DNA, the CDR3 is TGTGCCAGCAGTCCCGTCCGGGACAACCAAGAGACCCAGTACTTC. Its translation: CASSPVRDNQETQYF.

The chain is built from TRBV19 and TRBJ1-4; TRBD1 matches at 9 bases. This CDR3 is built from 14 residues. After removal of 10 bases from V and 7 bases from J, the junction contained 10 bases not matched to a gene. Germline V gene lookup returns CDR1 LNHDA and CDR2 SQIVND (reference sequence). The CDR3 nucleotides are TGTGCCACCACCAGCGGACAGGGGATTGAAAAACTGTTTTTT. Its protein is CATTSGQGIEKLFF.

DNA of the CDR3: TGTGCCAGCAGCAAAAGTGGGGGGGCAGAGAACTATGGCTACACCTTC. Its protein is CASSKSGGAENYGYTF. The gene calls are TRBV21-1 and TRBJ1-2. TRBV21-1 is classified as a pseudogene. This CDR3 contains 16 residues.

As DNA, the CDR3 is TGTGCCAGCAGCTTGACAGGGTTGAATAACAATGAGCAGTTCTTC. Residues: CASSLTGLNNNEQFF. V is TRBV27 and J is TRBJ2-1; TRBD1 matches at 7 bases. Per the germline V gene, CDR1 is MNHEY and CDR2 is SMNVEV (reference sequence). The length of the CDR3 is 15 residues. V dropped 6 bases and J dropped 5; count of bases not matched to a gene: 10.

V gene TRBV29-1 combines with J gene TRBJ2-1; 7 bases are shared with TRBD1. CDR1 is SQVTM, CDR2 ANQGSEA, per germline. Losses at the gene ends were 5 bases for V and 7 bases for J; bases not matched to a gene: 8. CDR3 length: 13 amino acids. CDR3 coding DNA: TGCAGCGTTCTTAAGGGGGCCGGGAATGAGCAGTTCTTC. This translates into CSVLKGAGNEQFF.

The chain joins TRBV28 to TRBJ1-1, with D perhaps matching TRBD1 (6 bases). The V gene lost 5 bases and the J gene lost 11 bases, with 21 bases spanning the gap. Germline V gene data show CDR1 as MDHEN and CDR2 as SYDVKM. This CDR3 comprises 14 residues. CDR3 sequence: CASSPTTAGEDAFF. CDR3 in DNA: TGTGCCAGCAGTCCGACAACGGCAGGGGAGGACGCTTTCTTT.

The rearrangement joins TRBV7-8 to TRBJ1-3; no firm D call. Germline assignment: CDR1 SGHVS and CDR2 FQNEAQ. The CDR3 loop spans 17 amino acids. V lost 1 base and J 0 bases, leaving 13 bases between the germline ends. The CDR3 nucleotides are TGTGCCAGCAGCTTAGTTGTTGATCCCGTCTCTGGAAACACCATATATTTT. Encoded protein: CASSLVVDPVSGNTIYF.

CDR3 loop: CAWSAIFGTSGFGEQFF. The CDR3, as DNA: TGTGCCTGGAGTGCCATATTCGGGACTAGCGGGTTCGGTGAGCAGTTCTTC. The chain employs TRBV30 and TRBJ2-1, with TRBD2 identical over 12 bases. The CDR3 is 17 residues long. The trim removed 1 base at V and 9 bases at J, leaving 13 bases unmatched. Germline-derived CDR1 and CDR2 are GTSNPN and SVGIG (reference sequence).

The chain couples TRBV5-1 to TRBJ1-3; 7 bases are a match to TRBD1. The CDR3 loop spans 16 amino acids. J gave up 2 bases and V 2 bases, and 7 bases lay outside the gene matches. Germline V gene lookup returns CDR1 SGHRS and CDR2 YFSETQ. The CDR3 reads CASSFGQVGAGNTIYF. The CDR3 DNA sequence: TGCGCCAGCAGCTTCGGACAGGTCGGCGCTGGAAACACCATATATTTT.